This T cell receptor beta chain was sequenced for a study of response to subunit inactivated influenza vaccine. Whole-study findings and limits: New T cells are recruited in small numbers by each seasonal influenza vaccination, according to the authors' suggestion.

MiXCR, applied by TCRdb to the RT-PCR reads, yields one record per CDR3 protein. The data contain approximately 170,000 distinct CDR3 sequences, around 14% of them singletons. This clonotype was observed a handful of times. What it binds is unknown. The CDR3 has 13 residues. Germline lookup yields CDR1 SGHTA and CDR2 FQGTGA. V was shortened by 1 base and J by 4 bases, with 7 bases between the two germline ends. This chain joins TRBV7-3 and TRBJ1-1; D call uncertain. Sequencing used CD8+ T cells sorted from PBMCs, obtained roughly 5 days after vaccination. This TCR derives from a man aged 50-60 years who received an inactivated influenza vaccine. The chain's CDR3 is CASSLSGITEAFF. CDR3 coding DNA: TGTGCCAGCAGCTTAAGTGGTATCACTGAAGCTTTCTTT.